A selection of T cell receptor beta chains follows, all from one sample in a study of T-cell memory formation after mild COVID-19. TCRdb fed the 5' RACE reads into MiXCR, producing one record per CDR3 protein. The sample shows a few hundred thousand distinct CDR3 sequences, 20% to 25% of them seen only once. The sample comprised PBMCs or a T cell subset sorted from them (not recorded which). Receptors were obtained from a man aged 18 to 30 who had mild COVID-19 (a few samples of this study predate the infection). Cell type and time point are not known. Each CDR3 is given with its conserved first and last residue. D genes are given only for firm matches. Clone size is given for some rows only: seen once, a few or many times, or a class if the clone is expanded.

d_gene	abundance	j_gene	v_gene	CDR3nt	CDR3aa
-	-	TRBJ2-2	TRBV4-1	TGCGCCAGCAGCCAATGGGGCATCCCGGACACCGGGGAGCTGTTTTTT	CASSQWGIPDTGELFF
TRBD1	few	TRBJ1-1	TRBV14	TGTGCCAGCAGCCACCTCGGGACAGGGGCCACTGAAGCTTTCTTT	CASSHLGTGATEAFF
TRBD1	-	TRBJ1-2	TRBV6-5	TGTGCCAGCAGCCCGTCCGGCCTGGGAGCCGGGACAGGTTATGGCTACACCTTC	CASSPSGLGAGTGYGYTF
-	-	TRBJ2-5	TRBV12-3/TRBV12-4	TGTGCCAGCACCCAATTGTTGGGGGGCCAAGAGACCCAGTACTTC	CASTQLLGGQETQYF
TRBD1	many	TRBJ1-4	TRBV7-9	TGTGCCAGCAGCTCTGGACGGCAGGGGGGAAAACTGTTTTTT	CASSSGRQGGKLFF
TRBD2	-	TRBJ2-5	TRBV2	TGTGCCAGCAGTTCCCGCGGGGGAGCGGGAGAGACCCAGTACTTC	CASSSRGGAGETQYF
-	-	TRBJ2-7	TRBV7-9	TGTGCCAGCGTCCCGCGGGGTAGCGGAAGATACGAGCAGTACTTC	CASVPRGSGRYEQYF
-	-	TRBJ2-3	TRBV7-7	TGTGCCAGCAGCTCCGCCCTTCGGGATTCGCAGTATTTT	CASSSALRDSQYF
-	many	TRBJ1-1	TRBV5-1	TGCGCCAGCAGCTTGGGGCCAGGGAACACTGAAGCTTTCTTT	CASSLGPGNTEAFF
-	few	TRBJ2-3	TRBV6-6	TGTGCCAGCCAACGGGGGGATACGCAGTATTTT	CASQRGDTQYF
TRBD1	-	TRBJ1-1	TRBV5-1	TGCGCCAGCAGCTTGGGGACAGGGTCGGGCACTGAAGCTTTCTTT	CASSLGTGSGTEAFF
TRBD1	-	TRBJ2-1	TRBV7-3	TGTGCCAGCAGCTTAGATAGGGACAGGGGAAGGGAGCAGTTCTTC	CASSLDRDRGREQFF
-	few	TRBJ1-3	TRBV27	TGTGCCAGCAGTTTATTTCCGGCCTCTGGAAACACCATATATTTT	CASSLFPASGNTIYF
-	-	TRBJ2-4	TRBV6-4	TGTGCCAGTAGACAGAGACATCTAGCCAAAAACATTCAGTACTTC	CASRQRHLAKNIQYF
-	few	TRBJ1-2	TRBV10-3	TGTGCCATCAGTGAACGGACGCTATTCTATGGCTACACCTTC	CAISERTLFYGYTF
TRBD2	-	TRBJ2-2	TRBV20-1	TGCAGTGCTACTAGCGGGAACACCGGGGAGCTGTTTTTT	CSATSGNTGELFF
-	few	TRBJ2-3	TRBV6-5	TGTGCCAGCAGTCGGGGGGCATGGGATACGCAGTATTTT	CASSRGAWDTQYF
TRBD2	once	TRBJ2-1	TRBV29-1	TGCAGCGTTCGGGGACTAGCGGGGGGGCCGGGCAATGAGCAGTTCTTC	CSVRGLAGGPGNEQFF
TRBD1	few	TRBJ2-7	TRBV19	TGTGCCAGTAGTACGAGACAGGGGAACGAGCAGTACTTC	CASSTRQGNEQYF
TRBD1	-	TRBJ2-5	TRBV7-9	TGTGCCAGCAGCCAACCTTTACAGGGGTGGGAGACCCAGTACTTC	CASSQPLQGWETQYF
-	few	TRBJ2-5	TRBV7-9	TGTGCCAGCAGCTCGAGAGGGGTGGTCTTTCAAGAGACCCAGTACTTC	CASSSRGVVFQETQYF
-	many	TRBJ1-1	TRBV2	TGTGCCAGCAGTGGGGCATATCAGAACACTGAAGCTTTCTTT	CASSGAYQNTEAFF
-	few	TRBJ2-3	TRBV5-1	TGCGCCAGCAGCATCGGACAGACGGCAGATACGCAGTATTTT	CASSIGQTADTQYF
TRBD1	once	TRBJ1-2	TRBV5-1	TGCGCCAGCAGCCTCCTGACAGGGGTTAACTATGGCTACACCTTC	CASSLLTGVNYGYTF
-	few	TRBJ2-3	TRBV7-6	TGTGCCAGCAGCTTAGCCCGGCAGGGGCTAGATACGCAGTATTTT	CASSLARQGLDTQYF
TRBD2	-	TRBJ2-3	TRBV10-3	TGTGCCATCAGTGGGAGGACTAGCGGGGGCCGGGGTACAGATACGCAGTATTTT	CAISGRTSGGRGTDTQYF
-	-	TRBJ1-2	TRBV20-1	TGCAGTGCTATAAGTGGTCCCGAGCACACCTTC	CSAISGPEHTF
-	once	TRBJ2-2	TRBV7-7	TGTGCTAGCAGCTCTAGAGGGGGCACCGGGGAGCTGTTTTTT	CASSSRGGTGELFF
-	-	TRBJ2-5	TRBV4-1	TGCGCCAGCAGCCAAGGGTATGGCCAAGAGACCCAGTACTTC	CASSQGYGQETQYF
-	-	TRBJ2-2	TRBV6-6	TGTGCCAGCAGTTACGGAGGACGGGGAGCCGGGGAGCTGTTTTTT	CASSYGGRGAGELFF
TRBD1	-	TRBJ1-1	TRBV4-3	TGCGCCAGCAGCCCCGGGACAGCCAATTCAGGCACTGAAGCTTTCTTT	CASSPGTANSGTEAFF
-	once	TRBJ1-1	TRBV11-1	TGTGCCAGCAAGACCTTACAGGGCACTGAAGCTTTCTTT	CASKTLQGTEAFF
-	-	TRBJ2-7	TRBV20-1	TGCAGTGCTAGAGCCCCTCAGGGTTACGAGCAGTACTTC	CSARAPQGYEQYF
TRBD2	few	TRBJ2-7	TRBV20-1	TGCAGTGCTGAGCGGGGAAACTACGAGCAGTACTTC	CSAERGNYEQYF
-	-	TRBJ2-1	TRBV3-1	TGTGCCAGCAGCCAGCCCCTAGGGAGCTCCTACAATGAGCAGTTCTTC	CASSQPLGSSYNEQFF
-	few	TRBJ2-6	TRBV7-9	TGTGCCAGCAGCACCTCAGGCACAGTGAAAACTTTC	CASSTSGTVKTF
-	-	TRBJ2-5	TRBV5-1	TGCGCCAGCAGCTTGGGGACAGACCAAGAGACCCAGTACTTC	CASSLGTDQETQYF
-	-	TRBJ2-3	TRBV6-6	TGTGCCAGCAGTTACTCGAGGGTCTACGATACGCAGTATTTT	CASSYSRVYDTQYF
-	many	TRBJ1-5	TRBV12-3/TRBV12-4	TGTGCCAGCAGTTTATCTGGGCAGCCCCAGCATTTT	CASSLSGQPQHF
-	-	TRBJ2-3	TRBV16	TGTGCCAGCAGCCAACCCGGAGCCCATCCTAAAACAGATACGCAGTATTTT	CASSQPGAHPKTDTQYF
TRBD1	-	TRBJ2-2	TRBV4-3	TGCGCCAGCAGCCAAGTCGGGACAGGGGCCGGGGAGCTGTTTTTT	CASSQVGTGAGELFF